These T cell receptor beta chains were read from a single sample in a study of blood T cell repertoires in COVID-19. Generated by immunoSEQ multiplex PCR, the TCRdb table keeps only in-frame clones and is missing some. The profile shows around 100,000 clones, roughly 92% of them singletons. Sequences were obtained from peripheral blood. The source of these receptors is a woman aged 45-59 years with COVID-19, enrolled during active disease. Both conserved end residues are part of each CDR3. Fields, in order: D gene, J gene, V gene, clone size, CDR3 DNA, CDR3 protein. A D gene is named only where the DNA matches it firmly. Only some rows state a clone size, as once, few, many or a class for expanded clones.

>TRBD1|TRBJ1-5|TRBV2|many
TGTGCCAGCCAAAAAGGGGGCGAAAATCAGCCCCAGCATTTT
CASQKGGENQPQHF
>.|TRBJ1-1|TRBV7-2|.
TGTGCCAGCAAACGCACCTTACCAGCTGAAGCTTTCTTT
CASKRTLPAEAFF
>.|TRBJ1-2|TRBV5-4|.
TGTGCCAGCAGCTCCCCTAAGGGCCCAGGGGGCTACACCTTC
CASSSPKGPGGYTF
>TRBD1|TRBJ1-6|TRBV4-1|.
TGCGCCAGCAGCCAAGTGGGACAGAAGCCCCTCCACTTT
CASSQVGQKPLHF
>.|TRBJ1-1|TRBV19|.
TGTGCCAGTACCTCCTCCAGTATAAACACTGAAGCTTTCTTT
CASTSSSINTEAFF
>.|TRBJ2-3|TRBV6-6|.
TGTGCCAGCAGTTTGACTATTAGCACAGATACGCAGTATTTT
CASSLTISTDTQYF
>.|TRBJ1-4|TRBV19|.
TGTGCCAGTAGCATCTGGGGAGTTGGAGAAAAACTGTTTTTT
CASSIWGVGEKLFF
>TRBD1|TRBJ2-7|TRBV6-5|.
TGTGCCAGCAGCTTTTGGGGACAGCGGACCTACGAGCAGTACTTC
CASSFWGQRTYEQYF
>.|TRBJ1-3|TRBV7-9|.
TGTGCCAGCAGCTGGGGACTTAGCTCTGGAAACACCATATATTTT
CASSWGLSSGNTIYF
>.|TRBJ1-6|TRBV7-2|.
TGTGCCAGCAGTTTAGGCGGGAGCTCCTATAATTCACCCCTCCACTTT
CASSLGGSSYNSPLHF
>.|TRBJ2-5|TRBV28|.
TGTGCCAGCAGTTTAACCCATTATAGTAGGGGAGAGACCCAGTACTTC
CASSLTHYSRGETQYF
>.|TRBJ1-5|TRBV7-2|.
TGTGCCAGCAGCCCCCACCTGGGAGCTGATCAGCCCCAGCATTTT
CASSPHLGADQPQHF
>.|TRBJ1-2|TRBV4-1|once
TGCGCCAGCAGCCACAATAACCGCTCGAGGCGGCCACTCTATGGCTACACCTTC
CASSHNNRSRRPLYGYTF
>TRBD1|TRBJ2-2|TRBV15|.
TGTGCCACCAGCCGGGCAGGGGGAACCGGGGAGCTGTTTTTT
CATSRAGGTGELFF
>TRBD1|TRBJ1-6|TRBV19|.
TGTGCCAGTAGCCCGGACAGGTGGAGGGGGGCCCTCCACTTT
CASSPDRWRGALHF
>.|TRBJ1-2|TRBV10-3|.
TGTGCCATCAGTGAGTCGAGGAATAACTATGGCTACACCTTC
CAISESRNNYGYTF
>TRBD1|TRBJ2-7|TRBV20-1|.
TGCAGTGCTAGTCCCCTCGACAGGGGGCCTTCCTACGAGCAGTACTTC
CSASPLDRGPSYEQYF
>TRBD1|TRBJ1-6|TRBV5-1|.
TGCGCCAGCAGCACTGGACAGGCCGGGGCTTTGTCCCTCCACTTT
CASSTGQAGALSLHF
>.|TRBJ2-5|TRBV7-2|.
TGTGCCAGCAGCCCGCCGGGGCTAGCGGAGACCCAGTACTTC
CASSPPGLAETQYF
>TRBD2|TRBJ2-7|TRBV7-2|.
TGTGCCAGCAGCTCCTCCTTGACTAGCGGGGGGCAGTACGAGCAGTACTTC
CASSSSLTSGGQYEQYF
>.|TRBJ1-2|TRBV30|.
TGTGCCTGGAATACTGAGAGGAACTATGGCTACACCTTC
CAWNTERNYGYTF
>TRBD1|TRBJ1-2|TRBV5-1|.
TGCGCCAGCAACCGACAGGGGGCGGAAGATGGCTACACCTTC
CASNRQGAEDGYTF
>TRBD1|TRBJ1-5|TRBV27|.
TGTGCCAGCAGTTCCGGACAGGGGAATCAGCCCCAGCATTTT
CASSSGQGNQPQHF
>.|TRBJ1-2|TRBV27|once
TGTGCCAGCAGTTTCCTCCCCTCCTATGGCTACACCTTC
CASSFLPSYGYTF
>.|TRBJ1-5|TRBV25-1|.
TGTGCCAGCAGTGAAGGCGGGGGCAGTCAGCCCCAGCATTTT
CASSEGGGSQPQHF
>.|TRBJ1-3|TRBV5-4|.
TGTGCCAGCAGCTTGGTTTCAGGGGTGAGCTCTGGAAACACCATATATTTT
CASSLVSGVSSGNTIYF
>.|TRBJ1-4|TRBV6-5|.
TGTGCCAGCAGCCAGGAACGTAATGAAAAACTGTTTTTT
CASSQERNEKLFF
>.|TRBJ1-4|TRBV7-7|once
TGTGCCAGCAGCTCAGGGAGGGTCTTTAATGTAGAAAAACTGTTTTTT
CASSSGRVFNVEKLFF
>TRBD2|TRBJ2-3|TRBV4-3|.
TGCGCCAGCAGCCAAGATAGGCCTAGCGGGGGTCGGGTCGATACGCAGTATTTT
CASSQDRPSGGRVDTQYF
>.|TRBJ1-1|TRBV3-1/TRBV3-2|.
TGTGCCAGCAGCCAAGATCCCATCACTGAAGCTTTCTTT
CASSQDPITEAFF
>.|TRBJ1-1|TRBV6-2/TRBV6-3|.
TGTGCCAGCAGTTTTAGGAACACTGAAGCTTTCTTT
CASSFRNTEAFF
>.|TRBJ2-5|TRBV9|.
TGTGCCAGCAGCGTAGGACAAACAGAGACCCAGTACTTC
CASSVGQTETQYF
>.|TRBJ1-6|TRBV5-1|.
TGCGCCAGCATAACTGGTTTCTGGAGCTCCTATAATTCACCCCTCCACTTT
CASITGFWSSYNSPLHF
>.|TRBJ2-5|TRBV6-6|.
TGTGCCAGCAGTCAAGACACCCCAGAGACCCAGTACTTC
CASSQDTPETQYF
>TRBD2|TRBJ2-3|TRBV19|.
TGTGCCAGTAGTATAGGGCTAGCGGGGGGGATGGATACGCAGTATTTT
CASSIGLAGGMDTQYF
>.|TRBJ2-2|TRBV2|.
TGTGCCAGCAGGGGGGACAACAGGGAAACCGGGGAGCTGTTTTTT
CASRGDNRETGELFF
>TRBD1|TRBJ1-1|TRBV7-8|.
TGTGCCAGCAGCCGACGGGTCCAGGGGGCTACGTCTACTGAAGCTTTCTTT
CASSRRVQGATSTEAFF
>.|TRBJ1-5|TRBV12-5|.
TGTGCTAGTGGTTTGTCAGAGCCCCAGCATTTT
CASGLSEPQHF
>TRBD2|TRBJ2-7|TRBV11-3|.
TGTGCCAGCGAGGTAGCGGGGGGGTCCTACGAGCAGTACTTC
CASEVAGGSYEQYF
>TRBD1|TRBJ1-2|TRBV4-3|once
TGCGCCAGCAGCCGCACAGGGGGTATGGGCTATGGCTACACCTTC
CASSRTGGMGYGYTF
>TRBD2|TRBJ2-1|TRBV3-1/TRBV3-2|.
TGTGCCAGCAGCCCCCCCGGACTAGCGGGGGACCCTAGGCGGTTCTTC
CASSPPGLAGDPRRFF
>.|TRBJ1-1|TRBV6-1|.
TGTGCCAGCAGTGAACTTGAAGCTTTCTTT
CASSELEAFF
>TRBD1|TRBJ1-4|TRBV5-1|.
TGCGCCAGCAGCTTGGCGACAGGGGGAACTAATGAAAAACTGTTTTTT
CASSLATGGTNEKLFF